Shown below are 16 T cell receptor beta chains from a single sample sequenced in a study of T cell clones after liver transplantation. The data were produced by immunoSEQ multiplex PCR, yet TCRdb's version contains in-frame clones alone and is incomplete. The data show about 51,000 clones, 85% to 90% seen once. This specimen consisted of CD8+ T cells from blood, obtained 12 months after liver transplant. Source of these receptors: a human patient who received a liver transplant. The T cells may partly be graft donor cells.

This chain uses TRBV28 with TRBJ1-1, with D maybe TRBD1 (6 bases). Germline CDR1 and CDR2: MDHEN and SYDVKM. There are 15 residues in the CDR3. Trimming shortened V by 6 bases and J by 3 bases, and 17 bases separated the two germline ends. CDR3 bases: TGTGCCAGCAGCCCTTGGGGGGGGGCTTACACTGAAGCTTTCTTT. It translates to CASSPWGGAYTEAFF.

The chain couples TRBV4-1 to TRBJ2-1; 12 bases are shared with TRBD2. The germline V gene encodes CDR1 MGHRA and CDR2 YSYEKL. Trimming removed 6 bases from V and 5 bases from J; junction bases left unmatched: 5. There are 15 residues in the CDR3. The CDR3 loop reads CASRGGLAGNNEQFF. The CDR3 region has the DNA TGCGCCAGCAGGGGTGGACTAGCGGGAAACAATGAGCAGTTCTTC.

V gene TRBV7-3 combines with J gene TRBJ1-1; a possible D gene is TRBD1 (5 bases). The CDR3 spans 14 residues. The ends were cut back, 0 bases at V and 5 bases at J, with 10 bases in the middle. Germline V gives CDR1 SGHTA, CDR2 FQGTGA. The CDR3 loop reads CASSLTGGDTEAFF. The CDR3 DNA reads TGTGCCAGCAGCTTAACTGGGGGAGATACTGAAGCTTTCTTT. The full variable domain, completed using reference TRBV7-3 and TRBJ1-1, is GAGVSQTPSNKVTEKGKYVELRCDPISGHTALYWYRQSLGQGPEFLIYFQGTGAADDSGLPNDRFFAVRPEGSVSTLKIQRTERGDSAVYLCASSLTGGDTEAFFGQGTRLTVV.

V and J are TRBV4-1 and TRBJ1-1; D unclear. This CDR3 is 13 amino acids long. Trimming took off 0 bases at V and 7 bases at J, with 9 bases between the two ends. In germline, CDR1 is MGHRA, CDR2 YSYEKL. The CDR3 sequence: CASSQDPAFEAFF. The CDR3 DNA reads TGCGCCAGCAGCCAAGATCCCGCCTTTGAAGCTTTCTTT.

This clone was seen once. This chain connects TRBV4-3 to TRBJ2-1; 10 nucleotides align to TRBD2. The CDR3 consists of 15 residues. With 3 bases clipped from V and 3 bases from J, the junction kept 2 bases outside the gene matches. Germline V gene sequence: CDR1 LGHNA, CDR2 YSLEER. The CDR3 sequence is CASSQASGSYNEQFF. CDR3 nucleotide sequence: TGCGCCAGCAGCCAGGCTAGCGGGAGCTACAATGAGCAGTTCTTC.

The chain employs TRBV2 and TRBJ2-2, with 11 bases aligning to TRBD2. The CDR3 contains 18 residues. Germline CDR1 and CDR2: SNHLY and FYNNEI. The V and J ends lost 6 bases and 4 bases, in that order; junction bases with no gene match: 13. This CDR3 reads CASRQTGSGREGTGELFF. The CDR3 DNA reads TGTGCCAGCAGGCAAACCGGTAGCGGGAGGGAGGGCACCGGGGAGCTGTTTTTT.

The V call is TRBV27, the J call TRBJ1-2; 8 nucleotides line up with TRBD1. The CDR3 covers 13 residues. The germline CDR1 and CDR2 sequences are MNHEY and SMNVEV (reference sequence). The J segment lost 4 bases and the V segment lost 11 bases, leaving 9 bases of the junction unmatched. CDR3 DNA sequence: TGTGCCTGTTATCAGGGGGCGGGCTATGGCTACACCTTC. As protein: CACYQGAGYGYTF.

For the CDR3, the DNA is TGTGCCAGCAGCTTTATGGGACTAGCGGGAGGATACGAGCAGTACTTC. This encodes CASSFMGLAGGYEQYF. This chain connects TRBV11-2 to TRBJ2-7, with TRBD2 matching over 15 bases. The CDR3 sequence is 16 residues long. The germline V gene has CDR1 SGHAT and CDR2 FQNNGV. V gave up 3 bases and J gave up 4 bases; unmatched junction bases: 4.

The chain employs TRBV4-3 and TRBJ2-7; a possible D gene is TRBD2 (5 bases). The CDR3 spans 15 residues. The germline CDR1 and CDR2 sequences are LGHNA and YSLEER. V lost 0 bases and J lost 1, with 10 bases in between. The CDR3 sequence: CASSQEGRGSYEQYF. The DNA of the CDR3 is TGCGCCAGCAGCCAAGAGGGCCGAGGGTCCTACGAGCAGTACTTC.

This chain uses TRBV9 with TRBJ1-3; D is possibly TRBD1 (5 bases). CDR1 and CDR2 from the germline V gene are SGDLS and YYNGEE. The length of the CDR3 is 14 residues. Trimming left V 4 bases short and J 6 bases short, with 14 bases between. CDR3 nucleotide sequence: TGTGCCAGCAGCCCCGGCCAAGGGGCAAACACCATATATTTT. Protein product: CASSPGQGANTIYF.

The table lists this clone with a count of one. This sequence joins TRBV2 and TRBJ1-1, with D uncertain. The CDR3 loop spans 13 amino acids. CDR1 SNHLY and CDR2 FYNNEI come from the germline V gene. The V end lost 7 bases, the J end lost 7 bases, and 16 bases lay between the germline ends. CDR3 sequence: CASIPGNTVEAFF. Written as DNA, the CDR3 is TGTGCCAGCATTCCTGGTAACACAGTTGAAGCTTTCTTT.

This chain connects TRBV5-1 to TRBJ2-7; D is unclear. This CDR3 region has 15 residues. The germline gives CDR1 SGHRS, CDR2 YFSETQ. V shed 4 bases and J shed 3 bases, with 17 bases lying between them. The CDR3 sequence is CASSLTHLINYEQYF. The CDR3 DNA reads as TGCGCCAGCAGCCTAACCCACCTTATCAACTACGAGCAGTACTTC. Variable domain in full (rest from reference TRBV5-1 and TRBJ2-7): KAGVTQTPRYLIKTRGQQVTLSCSPISGHRSVSWYQQTPGQGLQFLFEYFSETQRNKGNFPGRFSGRQFSNSRSEMNVSTLELGDSALYLCASSLTHLINYEQYFGPGTRLTVT.

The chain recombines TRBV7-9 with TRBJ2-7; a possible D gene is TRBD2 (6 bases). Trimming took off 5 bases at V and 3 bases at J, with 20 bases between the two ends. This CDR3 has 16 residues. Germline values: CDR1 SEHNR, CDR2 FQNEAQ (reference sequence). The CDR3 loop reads CASSVNGGRTIYEQYF. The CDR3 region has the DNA TGTGCCAGCAGCGTAAATGGAGGGAGGACCATCTACGAGCAGTACTTC. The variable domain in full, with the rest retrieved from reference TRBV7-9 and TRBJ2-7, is DTGVSQNPRHKITKRGQNVTFRCDPISEHNRLYWYRQTLGQGPEFLTYFQNEAQLEKSRLLSDRFSAERPKGSFSTLEIQRTEQGDSAMYLCASSVNGGRTIYEQYFGPGTRLTVT.

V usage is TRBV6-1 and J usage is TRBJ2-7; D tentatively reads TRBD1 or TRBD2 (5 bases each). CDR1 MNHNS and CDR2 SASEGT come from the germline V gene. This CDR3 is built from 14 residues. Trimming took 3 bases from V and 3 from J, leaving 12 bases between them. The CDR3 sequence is CASSDPGTLYEQYF. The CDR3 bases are TGTGCCAGCAGTGACCCCGGGACCCTCTACGAGCAGTACTTC.

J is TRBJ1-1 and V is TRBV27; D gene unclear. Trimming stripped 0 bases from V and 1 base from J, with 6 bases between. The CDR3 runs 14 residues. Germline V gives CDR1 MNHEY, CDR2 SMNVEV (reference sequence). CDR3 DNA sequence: TGTGCCAGCAGTTTATCCGGGCAGAACACTGAAGCTTTCTTT. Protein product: CASSLSGQNTEAFF.

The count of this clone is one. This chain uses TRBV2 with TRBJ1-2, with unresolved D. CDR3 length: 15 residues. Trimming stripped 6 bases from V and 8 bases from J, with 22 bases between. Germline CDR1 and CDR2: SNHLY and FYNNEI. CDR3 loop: CASSPSPTGLRGYTF. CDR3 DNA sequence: TGTGCCAGCAGCCCATCCCCTACCGGACTCCGGGGCTACACCTTC.